In this sample, the clone carrying this T cell receptor (beta chain) turned up a few times. Its antigen is currently unknown. These data come from a study of identical twins. Looked up from germline, CDR1 is GTSNPN and CDR2 is SVGIG (reference sequence). The V gene lost 2 bases and the J gene lost 6 bases, with 10 bases spanning the gap. CDR3 length equals 12 residues. Study-wide results and caveats: Cord blood beta clonotypes that were abundant carried fewer insertions, and memory repertoires showed no such trend. Invariant MAIT and iNKT cells are populations that could partly confound zero-insertion analyses.

One entry per CDR3 protein, called by TCRdb with MiXCR from the 5' RACE reads. Among approximately 1.8 million distinct CDR3 sequences, more than 30% were seen once, and the ten largest hold under 0.35%. All of the donors were Caucasians in good health. The clonotype was recovered from a newborn girl in good health. V and J are TRBV30 and TRBJ1-1; D gene unclear. Sequenced material: cord blood. In DNA, the CDR3 is TGTGCCTGGAGTACGGGGATCCCTGAAGCTTTCTTT. Translated: CAWSTGIPEAFF.